This T cell receptor beta chain was sequenced during a study of CD8 T cells in ankylosing spondylitis. Library preparation for TCR beta used quantitative 5'-RACE with molecular barcodes. TCRdb reprocessed the 5' RACE reads via MiXCR and lists one record per CDR3 protein. The sample gives 450,000 to 550,000 distinct CDR3 sequences, about 5% of which show up once; under 4.5% is in the top ten. The ends lost 4 bases at V and 2 bases at J; junction bases unmatched: 7. Germline values: CDR1 LGHNA, CDR2 YSLEER. The length of the CDR3 is 16 residues. For this clonotype: Its target is not known.

Study-level findings and limits: For ankylosing spondylitis blood, a TCR beta motif of 7 to 9 highly homologous variants appeared characteristic. Reports say disease-linked clones showed up significantly more in matched ankylosing spondylitis synovial fluid.

The V and J genes are TRBV4-3 and TRBJ2-1, with 8 bases identical to TRBD1. The TCR sequence derives from a male donor with ankylosing spondylitis. Material for sequencing was blood, either unsorted or a sorted T cell fraction (not recorded which). The CDR3 spells CASSRRTGSAYNEQFF. CDR3 in DNA: TGCGCCAGCAGCCGACGGACAGGGTCTGCCTACAATGAGCAGTTCTTC.